This T cell receptor (beta chain) is from a study of T cell changes during pregnancy in multiple sclerosis. This table comes from immunoSEQ multiplex PCR, and its TCRdb copy is limited to in-frame clones, with some not included. The sample comprises about 130,000 clones, about 96% of which are singletons, and more than 0.4% rests with the top ten. V shed 4 bases and J shed 1 base, with 18 bases lying between them. Germline CDR1 is SGHRS and CDR2 is YFSETQ. This CDR3 has 16 amino acids. The TCR was taken from a female donor with multiple sclerosis, enrolled in a pregnancy study. The starting material was peripheral blood, obtained after pregnancy. The chain links TRBV5-1 to TRBJ2-7; the D gene is possibly TRBD2 (7 bases). The DNA for the CDR3 is TGCGCCAGCAGCGCCTCCGCGGGGGCGAAATCCTACGAGCAGTACTTC. Protein: CASSASAGAKSYEQYF.